These 27 T cell receptor beta chains were all obtained from the same sample, sequenced in a study of radiotherapy plus CTLA-4 blockade in lung cancer. TCRdb keeps only in-frame clones here, not all; method: immunoSEQ multiplex PCR. The sample consists of about 77,000 clones, roughly 70% of them appearing once. The specimen comprised peripheral blood, sampled from a patient treated with radiotherapy plus ipilimumab. These TCRs come from a human donor with non-small cell lung cancer whose response to radiotherapy plus ipilimumab could not be evaluated.

This clone was detected only a few times. The chain joins TRBV5-1 to TRBJ2-3; the match to TRBD2 covers 10 bases. Germline assignment: CDR1 SGHRS and CDR2 YFSETQ. V gave up 4 bases and J gave up 2 bases; unmatched junction bases: 7. This CDR3 has 16 amino acids. This CDR3 is CASSPILAGHTDTQYF. Here the CDR3 DNA reads TGCGCCAGCAGCCCCATACTAGCGGGACACACAGATACGCAGTATTTT. Drawing the rest from reference TRBV5-1 and TRBJ2-3, the complete variable domain is KAGVTQTPRYLIKTRGQQVTLSCSPISGHRSVSWYQQTPGQGLQFLFEYFSETQRNKGNFPGRFSGRQFSNSRSEMNVSTLELGDSALYLCASSPILAGHTDTQYFGPGTRLTVL.

This clone has just one count. CDR3 sequence (DNA): TGTGCCAGCTCACCGTACGAGGGAGCTAACTATGGCTACACCTTC. Its protein is CASSPYEGANYGYTF. J is TRBJ1-2 and V is TRBV18; no reliable D call. V was trimmed by 3 bases and J by 0 bases, leaving 11 bases between them. In germline, CDR1 is KGHSH, CDR2 LQKENI. The CDR3 has 15 amino acids.

The rearrangement joins TRBV2 to TRBJ2-6; D gene ambiguous. V was clipped by 4 bases and J by 4 bases, with 11 bases between them. Germline values: CDR1 SNHLY, CDR2 FYNNEI. CDR3 length: 15 residues. The chain's CDR3 is CASSGGIGGANVLTF. The CDR3 DNA reads TGTGCCAGCAGTGGTGGAATCGGGGGGGCCAACGTCCTGACTTTC. Full variable domain (outside the CDR3, taken from reference TRBV2 and TRBJ2-6): EPEVTQTPSHQVTQMGQEVILRCVPISNHLYFYWYRQILGQKVEFLVSFYNNEISEKSEIFDDQFSVERPDGSNFTLKIRSTKLEDSAMYFCASSGGIGGANVLTFGAGSRLTVL.

This clone turned up a few times. This rearrangement joins TRBV18 to TRBJ1-2; no clear D. Germline assignment: CDR1 KGHSH and CDR2 LQKENI. This CDR3 contains 18 residues. V lost 2 bases and J 1 base, leaving 20 bases between the germline ends. This chain's CDR3 is CASSPSSGSGPINYGYTF. CDR3 coding DNA: TGTGCCAGCTCACCAAGCTCGGGATCGGGCCCTATTAACTATGGCTACACCTTC.

This chain connects TRBV5-6 to TRBJ2-4, with D tentatively TRBD2 (5 bases). The CDR3 consists of 16 residues. V gave up 0 bases and J gave up 6 bases, with 16 bases separating them. CDR1 is SGHDT, CDR2 YYEEEE, per germline. In nucleotides, the CDR3 is TGTGCCAGCAGCTTGGGCTTACTAGGGCTTGCAAACATTCAGTACTTC. Protein: CASSLGLLGLANIQYF.

V and J are TRBV29-1 and TRBJ2-7; 9 positions match TRBD1. The CDR3 has 14 residues. CDR1 is SQVTM and CDR2 is ANQGSEA in the germline V gene. The V segment lost 6 bases and the J segment 2 bases; nucleotides outside the gene matches: 8. The CDR3 spells CSVIPGQGTYEQYF. The CDR3, as DNA: TGCAGCGTGATTCCGGGACAGGGAACCTACGAGCAGTACTTC.

The V call is TRBV25-1, the J call TRBJ1-2; TRBD1 aligns across 8 bases. The CDR3 extends over 13 amino acids. The ends lost 4 bases at V and 8 bases at J; junction bases unmatched: 6. Germline loops: CDR1 MGHDK, CDR2 SYGVNS. The DNA for the CDR3 is TGTGCCAGCAGTGGACAGGGGACGGACGGCTACACCTTC. Translation gives CASSGQGTDGYTF.

This clone has more than one count but fewer than ten. The rearrangement joins TRBV9 to TRBJ2-3; the match to TRBD1 covers 7 bases. V gave up 0 bases and J gave up 3 bases; unmatched junction bases: 4. This CDR3 contains 15 residues. CDR1 and CDR2 (germline): SGDLS, YYNGEE. The CDR3 nucleotides read TGTGCCAGCAGCGTAGAACAGGGGTTAACAGATACGCAGTATTTT. It translates to CASSVEQGLTDTQYF.

The chain joins TRBV30 to TRBJ1-2; 9 bases match TRBD1. The CDR3 is made up of 15 amino acids. Germline V CDR1 and CDR2: GTSNPN, SVGIG (reference sequence). J gave up 8 bases and V 0 bases, and 10 bases lay outside the gene matches. In DNA, the CDR3 is TGTGCCTGGAGTGTACCTCACAGGGGGCGCGAAGGCTACACCTTC. Translated, it gives CAWSVPHRGREGYTF. The variable domain in full, completed from reference TRBV30 and TRBJ1-2, reads SQTIHQWPATLVQPVGSPLSLECTVEGTSNPNLYWYRQAAGRGLQLLFYSVGIGQISSEVPQNLSASRPQDRQFILSSKKLLLSDSGFYLCAWSVPHRGREGYTFGSGTRLTVV.

This clone was counted between two and nine times. CDR3 protein: CASSPFTSNEQFF. In DNA form, the CDR3 reads TGTGCCAGCAGCCCGTTTACTAGTAATGAGCAGTTCTTC. V gene TRBV4-2 combines with J gene TRBJ2-1; a weak D match, TRBD2 (5 bases). V shed 4 bases and J shed 7 bases, with 11 bases lying between them. The germline CDR1 and CDR2 sequences are LGHNA and YNFKEQ. The CDR3 totals 13 residues.

A note on this clone: Other nucleotide sequences in the sample specify the same CDR3. The chain is built from TRBV7-3 and TRBJ2-1; D perhaps matches TRBD2 (5 bases). CDR3 size: 13 residues. V shed 2 bases and J shed 10 bases, with 12 bases lying between them. The germline V gene encodes CDR1 SGHTA and CDR2 FQGTGA. This CDR3 reads CASSLGGGGEQFF. In DNA form, the CDR3 reads TGTGCCAGCAGCTTAGGTGGAGGTGGGGAGCAGTTCTTC.

The chain joins TRBV19 to TRBJ2-1; 7 bases line up with TRBD2. V lost 3 bases, J lost 8 bases, and 10 bases stayed unmatched. CDR3 size: 15 residues. The germline gives CDR1 LNHDA, CDR2 SQIVND (reference sequence). CDR3 sequence: CASSIPGGPGDEQFF. In DNA form, the CDR3 reads TGTGCCAGTAGTATCCCGGGAGGCCCGGGCGATGAGCAGTTCTTC.

This sequence joins TRBV6-6 and TRBJ2-7; 8 positions agree with TRBD1. The CDR3 sequence is 13 residues long. CDR1 is MNHNY, CDR2 SVGAGI, per germline (reference sequence). The V segment lost 6 bases and the J segment 7 bases; nucleotides outside the gene matches: 8. The chain's CDR3 is CASRLDRVGEQYF. In nucleotides, the CDR3 is TGTGCCAGCAGACTGGACAGGGTGGGGGAGCAGTACTTC.

CDR3: CASSENGLAEFPPLDEQFF. The CDR3 bases are TGTGCCAGCAGTGAAAACGGACTAGCGGAGTTCCCCCCTCTCGATGAGCAGTTCTTC. J is TRBJ2-1 and V is TRBV2, with 10 bases lining up with TRBD2. The CDR3 is made up of 19 amino acids. Germline V gives CDR1 SNHLY, CDR2 FYNNEI. Trimming at V came to 2 bases and at J to 8 bases, leaving 18 bases not matched to a gene.

The chain is built from TRBV6-1 and TRBJ2-7, with TRBD2 matching 11 bases. The V segment lost 2 bases and the J segment 2 bases; nucleotides outside the gene matches: 2. This CDR3 region has 15 residues. Germline CDR1 MNHNS, CDR2 SASEGT. The CDR3 region has the DNA TGTGCCAGCAGTGAACTAGCGGGAGGCCCCTACGAGCAGTACTTC. It codes for CASSELAGGPYEQYF.

The V gene is TRBV4-1, the J gene TRBJ1-5; D not resolved. V was clipped by 0 bases and J by 2 bases, with 5 bases between them. The CDR3 extends over 14 amino acids. CDR1 and CDR2 from the germline V gene are MGHRA and YSYEKL. CDR3 region: CASSQEGGNQPQHF. The CDR3 coding sequence is TGCGCCAGCAGCCAAGAGGGCGGCAATCAGCCCCAGCATTTT.

This rearrangement joins TRBV25-1 to TRBJ2-3; 8 bases line up with TRBD2. The germline V gene has CDR1 MGHDK and CDR2 SYGVNS. Trimming removed 5 bases from V and 5 bases from J; junction bases left unmatched: 6. The CDR3 is 14 amino acids. The CDR3 loop is CASSPAGGRDTQYF. CDR3 DNA: TGTGCCAGCAGTCCTGCGGGGGGAAGAGATACGCAGTATTTT.

The chain joins TRBV9 to TRBJ2-3; 8 positions match TRBD1. CDR1 SGDLS and CDR2 YYNGEE come from the germline V gene. J was trimmed by 3 bases and V by 4 bases; bases with no gene match: 13. CDR3 length: 17 amino acids. For the CDR3, the DNA is TGTGCCAGCAGCTCCGATCAGGGGGCCGGGCGGACAGATACGCAGTATTTT. Translation: CASSSDQGAGRTDTQYF.

A remark on this clone: A junction boundary mismatches the germline segment, possibly from a read error. This CDR3 is also generated by other DNA sequences in the sample. The rearrangement links TRBV15 to TRBJ1-6, with D hard to call. CDR3 length: 17 amino acids. Germline V gene sequence: CDR1 LNHNV, CDR2 YYDKDF (reference sequence). CDR3 in amino acids: CATSRGGPEAYNSPLHF. The CDR3 nucleotides read TGTGCCACCAGCAGAGGAGGGCCGGAGGCCTATAATTCCCCCCTCCACTTT.

This clone was detected only a few times. The chain employs TRBV28 and TRBJ1-5, with D tentatively TRBD1 (5 bases). CDR1 is MDHEN, CDR2 SYDVKM, per germline. CDR3 length: 12 residues. The V end was cut by 8 bases, the J end by 3 bases, with 8 bases between. Here the CDR3 DNA reads TGTGCCAGCCAGGGACTCAATCAGCCCCAGCATTTT. Encoded protein: CASQGLNQPQHF.

This clone was seen a few times. The rearrangement links TRBV7-9 to TRBJ1-4; unclear D gene. The germline gives CDR1 SEHNR, CDR2 FQNEAQ (reference sequence). This CDR3 contains 12 residues. The V end lost 3 bases, the J end lost 10 bases, and 9 bases lay between the germline ends. This CDR3 is CASSFVPGKLFF. The CDR3 region has the DNA TGTGCCAGCAGCTTCGTACCGGGAAAACTGTTTTTT.

This chain uses TRBV13 with TRBJ2-1; 12 nucleotides line up with TRBD2. The CDR3 has 19 residues. Germline values: CDR1 PRHDT, CDR2 FYEKMQ (reference sequence). With 5 bases clipped from V and 0 bases from J, the junction kept 11 bases outside the gene matches. The CDR3 here is CASSIWTSGAESSYNEQFF. DNA of the CDR3: TGTGCCAGCAGCATCTGGACTAGCGGGGCCGAAAGCTCCTACAATGAGCAGTTCTTC.

This sequence joins TRBV28 and TRBJ1-6, with 9 bases aligning to TRBD1. The CDR3 has 15 amino acids. V was clipped by 6 bases and J by 7 bases; unmatched bases: 7. Germline V gene data show CDR1 as MDHEN and CDR2 as SYDVKM. CDR3 in DNA: TGTGCCAGCAGCCAACAGGGGGCAAGGAATTCACCCCTCCACTTT. Protein sequence: CASSQQGARNSPLHF.

This sequence joins TRBV4-2 and TRBJ2-7, with 9 bases lining up with TRBD1. The CDR3 consists of 15 residues. The J segment lost 2 bases and the V segment lost 1 base, leaving 3 bases of the junction unmatched. Germline lookup yields CDR1 LGHNA and CDR2 YNFKEQ. The CDR3 DNA reads TGTGCCAGCAGCCAAGGTACAGGGGGCCCCTACGAGCAGTACTTC. It codes for CASSQGTGGPYEQYF.

This clone has only one observation. V gene TRBV9 combines with J gene TRBJ1-5; possible D gene TRBD1, 6 bases. V gave up 4 bases and J gave up 6 bases, with 14 bases separating them. CDR3 size: 14 residues. CDR1 and CDR2 from the germline V gene are SGDLS and YYNGEE. CDR3 loop: CASSLQGGPQPQHF. The CDR3 DNA follows: TGTGCCAGCAGCTTACAGGGTGGTCCTCAGCCCCAGCATTTT.

The chain recombines TRBV19 with TRBJ2-5; D is undetermined. The V gene lost 3 bases and the J gene lost 2 bases, with 4 bases spanning the gap. Germline values: CDR1 LNHDA, CDR2 SQIVND (reference sequence). The CDR3 loop spans 12 amino acids. The CDR3 reads CASSMRQETQYF. CDR3 in DNA: TGTGCCAGTAGTATGCGGCAAGAGACCCAGTACTTC. The complete variable domain, with remaining parts taken from reference TRBV19 and TRBJ2-5, reads DGGITQSPKYLFRKEGQNVTLSCEQNLNHDAMYWYRQDPGQGLRLIYYSQIVNDFQKGDIAEGYSVSREKKESFPLTVTSAQKNPTAFYLCASSMRQETQYFGPGTRLLVL.

The V and J genes are TRBV28 and TRBJ1-4; a possible D gene is TRBD1 (6 bases). V lost 6 bases to trimming and J lost 3 bases, with 17 bases between them. The CDR3 extends over 16 amino acids. CDR1 and CDR2 (germline): MDHEN, SYDVKM. The CDR3 sequence is CASSGSAGAANEKLFF. The CDR3 region has the DNA TGTGCCAGCAGCGGGTCCGCGGGGGCTGCTAATGAAAAACTGTTTTTT. Using reference TRBV28 and TRBJ1-4 for the parts outside the CDR3, the full variable domain is DVKVTQSSRYLVKRTGEKVFLECVQDMDHENMFWYRQDPGLGLRLIYFSYDVKMKEKGDIPEGYSVSREKKERFSLILESASTNQTSMYLCASSGSAGAANEKLFFGSGTQLSVL.